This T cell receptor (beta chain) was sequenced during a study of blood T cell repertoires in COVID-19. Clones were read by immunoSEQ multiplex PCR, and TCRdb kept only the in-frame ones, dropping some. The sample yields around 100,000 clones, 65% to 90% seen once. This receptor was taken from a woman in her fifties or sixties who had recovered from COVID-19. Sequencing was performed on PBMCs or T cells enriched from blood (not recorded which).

For the CDR3, the DNA is TGTGCCAGCAGTTACTCCGGCCAAGAGACCCAGTACTTC. Translation gives CASSYSGQETQYF. The rearrangement links TRBV6-5 to TRBJ2-5; the D is unclear. CDR1 MNHEY and CDR2 SVGAGI come from the germline V gene. This CDR3 contains 13 residues. The V end lost 0 bases, the J end lost 1 base, and 3 bases lay between the germline ends.